This T cell receptor beta chain was sequenced in a study of blood T cell repertoires in COVID-19. Study-level information: PBMCs, B-cell-depleted T cells, or T cells were the source of the cDNA or gDNA that made up the material.

The CDR3 is 16 amino acids. V lost 4 bases and J lost 4; bases outside the gene matches: 11. Germline CDR1 LGHDT, CDR2 YNNKEL (reference sequence). Sequenced by immunoSEQ multiplex PCR; TCRdb stores in-frame clones only, minus some. This table holds more than 200,000 clones, 70% to 90% found once. The sample consisted of PBMCs or T cells enriched from blood (not recorded which). This TCR was recovered from a woman aged 45 to 65 who had recovered from COVID-19. V and J are TRBV3-1 (or the pseudogene TRBV3-2) and TRBJ2-3; 7 bases match TRBD2. CDR3 amino acids: CASSLKKGRESDTQYF. The CDR3 DNA reads TGTGCCAGCAGCCTAAAAAAGGGGCGGGAGTCAGATACGCAGTATTTT.